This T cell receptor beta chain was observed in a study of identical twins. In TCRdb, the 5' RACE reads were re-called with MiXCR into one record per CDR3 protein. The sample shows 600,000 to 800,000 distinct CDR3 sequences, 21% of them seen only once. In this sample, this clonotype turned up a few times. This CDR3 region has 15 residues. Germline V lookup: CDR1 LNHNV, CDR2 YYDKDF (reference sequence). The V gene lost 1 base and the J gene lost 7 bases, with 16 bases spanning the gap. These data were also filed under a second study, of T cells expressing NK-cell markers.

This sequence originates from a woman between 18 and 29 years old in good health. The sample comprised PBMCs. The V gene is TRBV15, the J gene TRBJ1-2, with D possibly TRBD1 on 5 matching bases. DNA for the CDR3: TGTGCCACCAGCAGAGCCTCCCAGGGACTGACTGGCTACACCTTC. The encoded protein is CATSRASQGLTGYTF.